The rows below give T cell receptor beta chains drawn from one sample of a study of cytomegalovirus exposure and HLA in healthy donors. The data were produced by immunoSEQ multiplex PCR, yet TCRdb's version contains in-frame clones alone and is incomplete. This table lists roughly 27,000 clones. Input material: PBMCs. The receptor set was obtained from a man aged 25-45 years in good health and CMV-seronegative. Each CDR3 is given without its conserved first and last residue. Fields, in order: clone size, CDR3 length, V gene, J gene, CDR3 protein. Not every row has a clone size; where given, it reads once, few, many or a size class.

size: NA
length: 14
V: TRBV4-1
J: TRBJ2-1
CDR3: ASSHPRGSAYNEQF

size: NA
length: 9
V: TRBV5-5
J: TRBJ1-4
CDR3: ASSLDSKRF

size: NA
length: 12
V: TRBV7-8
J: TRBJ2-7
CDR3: ASSLVWIGYEQY

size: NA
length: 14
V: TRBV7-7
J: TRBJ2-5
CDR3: ASSLHSSGGAETQY

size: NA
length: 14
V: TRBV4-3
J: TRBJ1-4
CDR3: ASSQDNVQGAEKLF

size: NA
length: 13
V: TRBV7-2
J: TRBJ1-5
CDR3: ASSFTGGNNQPQH

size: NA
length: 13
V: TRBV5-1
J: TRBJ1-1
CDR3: ASSLNRGGLGEAF

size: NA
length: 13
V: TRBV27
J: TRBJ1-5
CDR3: ASSPLQGPNQPQH

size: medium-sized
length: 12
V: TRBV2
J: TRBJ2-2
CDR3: ASSQTSATGELF

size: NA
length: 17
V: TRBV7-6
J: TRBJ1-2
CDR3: ASSLGPGQGVGTGSGYT

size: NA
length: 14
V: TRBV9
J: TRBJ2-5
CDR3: ASSVGLTSEFETQY

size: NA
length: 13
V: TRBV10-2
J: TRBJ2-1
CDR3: ASRLAGDIYNEQF

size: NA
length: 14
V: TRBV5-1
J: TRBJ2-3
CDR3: ASSLDGPGGTDTQY

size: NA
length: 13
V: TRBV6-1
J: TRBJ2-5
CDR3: ASSEGQAYQETQY

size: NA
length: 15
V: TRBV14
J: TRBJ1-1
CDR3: ASSHTRDRSKNTEAF

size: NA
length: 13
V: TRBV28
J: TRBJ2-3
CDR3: ASSLLAAESDTQY

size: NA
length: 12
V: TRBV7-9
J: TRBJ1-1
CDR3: ASSSVDRDFEAF

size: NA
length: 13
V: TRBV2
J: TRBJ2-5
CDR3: ASSGGTGLKETQY